This T cell receptor (beta chain) was recovered during a study of blood T cell repertoires in COVID-19. Study-wide context: Samples came from the United States, Italy and Spain, spanning acute and convalescent COVID-19. PBMCs, B-cell-depleted T cells, or T cells were the source of the cDNA or gDNA that made up the material.

The Seattle patients, enrolled during active infection, were followed longitudinally. Authors' methods: Reference gene primer amplification gave nucleated cell count estimates. Libraries were prepared by immunoSEQ multiplex PCR; TCRdb keeps only in-frame clonotypes and omits some of them. That table gives V, J and clone size, and the DNA gave D and trimming. Among under 400,000 clones listed, roughly nine tenths were seen once. This receptor was taken from a woman aged 60-70 years with COVID-19, enrolled during active disease. Sequenced material: peripheral blood.

CDR3: CASSSGGNLNEQFF. DNA of the CDR3: TGTGCCAGCAGCTCAGGGGGAAACCTCAATGAGCAGTTCTTC. The V call is TRBV5-4, the J call TRBJ2-1, with TRBD1 identical over 7 bases. In germline, CDR1 is SGHNT, CDR2 YYREEE (reference sequence). The ends lost 3 bases at V and 6 bases at J; junction bases unmatched: 6. The CDR3 spans 14 residues. The full variable domain, its missing parts supplied by reference TRBV5-4 and TRBJ2-1, is ETGVTQSPTHLIKTRGQQVTLRCSSQSGHNTVSWYQQALGQGPQFIFQYYREEENGRGNFPPRFSGLQFPNYSSELNVNALELDDSALYLCASSSGGNLNEQFFGPGTRLTVL.